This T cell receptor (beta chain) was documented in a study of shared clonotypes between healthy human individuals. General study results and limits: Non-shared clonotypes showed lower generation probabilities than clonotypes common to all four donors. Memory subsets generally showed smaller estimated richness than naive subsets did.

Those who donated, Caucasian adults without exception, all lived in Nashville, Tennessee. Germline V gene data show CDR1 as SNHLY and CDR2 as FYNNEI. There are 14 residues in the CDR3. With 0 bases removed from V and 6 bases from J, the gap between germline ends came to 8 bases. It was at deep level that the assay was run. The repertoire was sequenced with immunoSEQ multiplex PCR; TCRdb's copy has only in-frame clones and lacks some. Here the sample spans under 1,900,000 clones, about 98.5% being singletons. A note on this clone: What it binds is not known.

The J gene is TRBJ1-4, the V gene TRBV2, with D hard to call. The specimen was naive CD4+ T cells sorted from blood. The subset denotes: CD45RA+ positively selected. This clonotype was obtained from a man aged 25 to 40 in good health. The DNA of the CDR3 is TGTGCCAGCAGTGAAGCGGGGAGGGATGAAAAACTGTTTTTT. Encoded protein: CASSEAGRDEKLFF.